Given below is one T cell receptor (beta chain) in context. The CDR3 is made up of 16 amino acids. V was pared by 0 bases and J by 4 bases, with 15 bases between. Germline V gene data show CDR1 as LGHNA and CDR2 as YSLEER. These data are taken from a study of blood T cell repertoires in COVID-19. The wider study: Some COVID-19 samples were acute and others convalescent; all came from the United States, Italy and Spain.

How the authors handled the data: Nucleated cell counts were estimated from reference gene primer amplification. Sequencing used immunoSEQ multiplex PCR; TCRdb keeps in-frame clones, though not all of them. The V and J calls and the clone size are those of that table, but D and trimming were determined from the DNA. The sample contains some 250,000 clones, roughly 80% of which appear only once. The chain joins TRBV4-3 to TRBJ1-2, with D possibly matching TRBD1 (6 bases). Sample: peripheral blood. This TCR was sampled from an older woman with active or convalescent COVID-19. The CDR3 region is CASSQDVDRTIYGYTF. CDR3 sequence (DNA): TGCGCCAGCAGCCAAGACGTGGACAGAACGATCTATGGCTACACCTTC.